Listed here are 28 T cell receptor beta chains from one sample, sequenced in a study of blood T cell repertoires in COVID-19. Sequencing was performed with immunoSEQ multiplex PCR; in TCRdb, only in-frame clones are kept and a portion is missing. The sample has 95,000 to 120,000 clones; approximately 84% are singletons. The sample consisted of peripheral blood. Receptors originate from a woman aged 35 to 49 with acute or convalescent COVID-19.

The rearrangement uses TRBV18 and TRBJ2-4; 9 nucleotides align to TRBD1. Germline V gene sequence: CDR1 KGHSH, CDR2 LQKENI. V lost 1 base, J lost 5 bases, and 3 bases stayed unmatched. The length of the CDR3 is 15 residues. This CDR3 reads CASSPQQGAENIQYF. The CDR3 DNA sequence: TGTGCCAGCTCACCACAACAGGGGGCGGAAAACATTCAGTACTTC.

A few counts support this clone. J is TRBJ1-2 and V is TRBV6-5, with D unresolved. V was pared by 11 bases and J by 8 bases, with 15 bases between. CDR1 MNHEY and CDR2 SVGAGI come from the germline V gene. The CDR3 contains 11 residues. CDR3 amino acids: CAARNGWGYTF. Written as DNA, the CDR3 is TGTGCCGCGAGAAATGGTTGGGGCTACACCTTC.

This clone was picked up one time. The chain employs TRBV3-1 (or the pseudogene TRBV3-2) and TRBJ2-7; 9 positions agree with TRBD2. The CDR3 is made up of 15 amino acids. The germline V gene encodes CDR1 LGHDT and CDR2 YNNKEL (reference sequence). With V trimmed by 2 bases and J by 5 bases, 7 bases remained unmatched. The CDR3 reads CASSQRAGGPHEQYF. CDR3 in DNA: TGTGCCAGCAGCCAACGTGCGGGGGGGCCGCACGAGCAGTACTTC.

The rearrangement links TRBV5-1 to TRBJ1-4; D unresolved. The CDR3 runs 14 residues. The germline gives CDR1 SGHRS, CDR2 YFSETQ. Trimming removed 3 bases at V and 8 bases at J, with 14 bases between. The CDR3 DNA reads TGCGCCAGCAGCTCCAGCTTCCCAGGCGAAAAACTGTTTTTT. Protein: CASSSSFPGEKLFF.

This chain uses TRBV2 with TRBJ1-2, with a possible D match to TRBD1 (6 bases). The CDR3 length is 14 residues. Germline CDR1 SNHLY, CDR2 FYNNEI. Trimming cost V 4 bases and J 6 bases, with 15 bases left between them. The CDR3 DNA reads TGTGCCAGCAGTGGGTACATACAGGGAAATGGCTACACCTTC. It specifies CASSGYIQGNGYTF.

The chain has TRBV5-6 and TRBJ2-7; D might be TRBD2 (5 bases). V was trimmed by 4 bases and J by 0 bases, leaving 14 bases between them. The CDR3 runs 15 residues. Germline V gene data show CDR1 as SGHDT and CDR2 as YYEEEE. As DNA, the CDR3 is TGTGCCAGCAGCCGGGGATATCCCGACTCCTACGAGCAGTACTTC. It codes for CASSRGYPDSYEQYF.

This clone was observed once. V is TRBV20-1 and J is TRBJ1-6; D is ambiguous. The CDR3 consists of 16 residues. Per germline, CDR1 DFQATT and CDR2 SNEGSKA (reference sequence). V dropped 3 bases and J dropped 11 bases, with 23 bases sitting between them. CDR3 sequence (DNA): TGCAGTGCTAGTGATGCCGGAGGACCGATCGTTCCACCCCTCCACTTT. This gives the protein CSASDAGGPIVPPLHF.

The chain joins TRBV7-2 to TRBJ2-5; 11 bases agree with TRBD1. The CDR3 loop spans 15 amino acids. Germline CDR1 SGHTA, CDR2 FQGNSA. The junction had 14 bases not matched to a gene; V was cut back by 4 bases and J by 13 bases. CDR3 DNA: TGTGCCAGCAGCTATACCCCCGGGACAGGGGGGAGTGGGTACTTC. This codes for CASSYTPGTGGSGYF.

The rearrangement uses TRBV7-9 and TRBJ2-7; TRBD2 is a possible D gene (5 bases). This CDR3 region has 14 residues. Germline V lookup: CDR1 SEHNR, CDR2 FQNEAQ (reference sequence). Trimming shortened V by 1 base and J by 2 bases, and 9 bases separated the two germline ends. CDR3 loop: CASSLGEITYEQYF. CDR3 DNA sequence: TGTGCCAGCAGCTTAGGGGAGATTACCTACGAGCAGTACTTC.

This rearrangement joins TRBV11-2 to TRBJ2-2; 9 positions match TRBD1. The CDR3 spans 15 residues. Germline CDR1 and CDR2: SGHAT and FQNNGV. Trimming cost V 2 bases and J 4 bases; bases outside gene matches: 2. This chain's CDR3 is CASSLRQGGTGELFF. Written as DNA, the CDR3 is TGTGCCAGCAGCTTAAGACAGGGGGGCACCGGGGAGCTGTTTTTT. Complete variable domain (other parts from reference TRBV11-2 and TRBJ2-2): EAGVAQSPRYKIIEKRQSVAFWCNPISGHATLYWYQQILGQGPKLLIQFQNNGVVDDSQLPKDRFSAERLKGVDSTLKIQPAKLEDSAVYLCASSLRQGGTGELFFGEGSRLTVL.

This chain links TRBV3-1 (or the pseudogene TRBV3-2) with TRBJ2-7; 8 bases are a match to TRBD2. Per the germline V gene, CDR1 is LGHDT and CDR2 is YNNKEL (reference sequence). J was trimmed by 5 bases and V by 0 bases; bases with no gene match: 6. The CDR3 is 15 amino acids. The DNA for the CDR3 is TGTGCCAGCAGCCAAGATCTCGGGGGGGCCGACGAGCAGTACTTC. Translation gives CASSQDLGGADEQYF.

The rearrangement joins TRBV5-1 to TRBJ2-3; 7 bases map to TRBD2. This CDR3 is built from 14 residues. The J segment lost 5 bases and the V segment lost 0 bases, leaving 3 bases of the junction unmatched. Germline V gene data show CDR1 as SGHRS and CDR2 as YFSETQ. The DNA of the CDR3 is TGCGCCAGCAGCTTGGAGCGGGGTGGAGATACGCAGTATTTT. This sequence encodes CASSLERGGDTQYF.

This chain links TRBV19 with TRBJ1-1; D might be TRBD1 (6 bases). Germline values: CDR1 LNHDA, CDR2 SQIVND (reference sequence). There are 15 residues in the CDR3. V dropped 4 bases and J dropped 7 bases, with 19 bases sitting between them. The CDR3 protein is CASSKSGNRALEAFF. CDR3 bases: TGTGCCAGTAGTAAATCAGGCAACAGGGCTCTTGAAGCTTTCTTT.

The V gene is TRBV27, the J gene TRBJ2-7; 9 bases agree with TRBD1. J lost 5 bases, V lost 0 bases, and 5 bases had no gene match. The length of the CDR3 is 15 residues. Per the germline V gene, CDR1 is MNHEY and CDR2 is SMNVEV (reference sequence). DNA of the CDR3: TGTGCCAGCAGTTTATCGACAGGGGGTGTGAACGAGCAGTACTTC. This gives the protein CASSLSTGGVNEQYF.

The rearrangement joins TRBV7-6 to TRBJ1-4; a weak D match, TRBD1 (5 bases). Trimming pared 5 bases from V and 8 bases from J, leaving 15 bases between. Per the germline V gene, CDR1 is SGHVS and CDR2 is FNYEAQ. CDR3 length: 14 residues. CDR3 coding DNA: TGTGCCAGCAGCCCCTCCCAGGGTCGAGAAAAACTGTTTTTT. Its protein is CASSPSQGREKLFF.

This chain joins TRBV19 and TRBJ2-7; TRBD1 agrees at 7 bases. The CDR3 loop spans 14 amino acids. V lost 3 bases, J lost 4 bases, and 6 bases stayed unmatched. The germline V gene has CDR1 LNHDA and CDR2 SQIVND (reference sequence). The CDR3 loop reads CASSMAQGLYEQYF. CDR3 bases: TGTGCCAGTAGTATGGCACAGGGGTTATACGAGCAGTACTTC.

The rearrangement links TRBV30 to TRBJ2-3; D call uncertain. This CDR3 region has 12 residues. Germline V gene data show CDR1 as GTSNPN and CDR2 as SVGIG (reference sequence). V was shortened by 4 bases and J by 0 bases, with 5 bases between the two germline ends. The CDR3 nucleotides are TGTGCCTGGATACGGAGCACAGATACGCAGTATTTT. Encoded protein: CAWIRSTDTQYF.

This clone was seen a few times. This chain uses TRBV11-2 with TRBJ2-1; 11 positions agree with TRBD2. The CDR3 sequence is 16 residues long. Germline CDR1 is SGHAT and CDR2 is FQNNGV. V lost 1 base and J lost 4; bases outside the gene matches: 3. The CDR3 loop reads CASSLGLAGLYNEQFF. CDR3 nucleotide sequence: TGTGCCAGCAGCTTAGGACTAGCGGGGTTATACAATGAGCAGTTCTTC.

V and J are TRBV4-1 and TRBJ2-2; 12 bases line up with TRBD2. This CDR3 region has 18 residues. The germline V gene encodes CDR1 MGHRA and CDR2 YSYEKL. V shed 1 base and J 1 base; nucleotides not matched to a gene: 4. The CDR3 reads CASSQGKTSGGNTGELFF. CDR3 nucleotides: TGCGCCAGCAGCCAAGGGAAGACTAGCGGGGGGAACACCGGGGAGCTGTTTTTT.

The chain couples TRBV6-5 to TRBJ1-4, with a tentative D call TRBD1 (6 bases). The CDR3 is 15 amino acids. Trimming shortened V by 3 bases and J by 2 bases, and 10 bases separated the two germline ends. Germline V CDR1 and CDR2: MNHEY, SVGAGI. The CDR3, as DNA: TGTGCCAGCAGTTATTACAGGGTCACTAATGAAAAACTGTTTTTT. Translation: CASSYYRVTNEKLFF.

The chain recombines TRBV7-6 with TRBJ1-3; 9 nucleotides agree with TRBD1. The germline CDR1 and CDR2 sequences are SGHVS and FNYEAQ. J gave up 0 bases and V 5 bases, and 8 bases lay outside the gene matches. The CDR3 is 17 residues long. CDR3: CASSPTGTGISGNTIYF. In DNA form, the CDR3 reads TGTGCCAGCAGCCCCACCGGGACAGGGATCTCTGGAAACACCATATATTTT.

Here the CDR3 reads CASSLSGGSAIYEQYF. The CDR3, as DNA: TGTGCCAGCAGCTTAAGCGGGGGGTCAGCAATCTACGAGCAGTACTTC. This chain joins TRBV7-8 and TRBJ2-7; 9 bases line up with TRBD2. The trim removed 2 bases at V and 3 bases at J, leaving 8 bases unmatched. Germline loops: CDR1 SGHVS, CDR2 FQNEAQ. The CDR3 runs to 16 residues.

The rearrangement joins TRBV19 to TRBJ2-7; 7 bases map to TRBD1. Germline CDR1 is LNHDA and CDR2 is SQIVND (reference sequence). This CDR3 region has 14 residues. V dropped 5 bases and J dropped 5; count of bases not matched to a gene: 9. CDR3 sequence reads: CASSDKGQGDEQYF. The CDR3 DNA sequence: TGTGCCAGTAGTGACAAGGGTCAGGGGGACGAGCAGTACTTC. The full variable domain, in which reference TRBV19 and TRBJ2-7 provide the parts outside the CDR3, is DGGITQSPKYLFRKEGQNVTLSCEQNLNHDAMYWYRQDPGQGLRLIYYSQIVNDFQKGDIAEGYSVSREKKESFPLTVTSAQKNPTAFYLCASSDKGQGDEQYFGPGTRLTVT.

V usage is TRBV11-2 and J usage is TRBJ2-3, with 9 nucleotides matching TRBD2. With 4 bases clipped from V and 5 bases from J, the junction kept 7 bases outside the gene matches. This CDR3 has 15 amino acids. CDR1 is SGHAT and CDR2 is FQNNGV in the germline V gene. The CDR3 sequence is CASSSGLAGGDTQYF. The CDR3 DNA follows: TGTGCCAGCAGCTCGGGACTAGCAGGGGGAGATACGCAGTATTTT.

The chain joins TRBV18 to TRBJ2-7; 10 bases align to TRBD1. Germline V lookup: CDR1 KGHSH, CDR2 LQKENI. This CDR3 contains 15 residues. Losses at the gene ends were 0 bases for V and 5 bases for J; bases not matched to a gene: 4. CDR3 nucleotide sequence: TGTGCCAGCTCACCACCGGGACAGGGGAGGGACGAGCAGTACTTC. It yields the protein CASSPPGQGRDEQYF.

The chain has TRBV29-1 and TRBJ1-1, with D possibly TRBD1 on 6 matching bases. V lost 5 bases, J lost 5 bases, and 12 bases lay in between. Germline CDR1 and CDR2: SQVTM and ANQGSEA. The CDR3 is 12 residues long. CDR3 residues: CSVSQGWTEAFF. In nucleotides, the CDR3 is TGCAGCGTTTCCCAGGGGTGGACTGAAGCTTTCTTT.

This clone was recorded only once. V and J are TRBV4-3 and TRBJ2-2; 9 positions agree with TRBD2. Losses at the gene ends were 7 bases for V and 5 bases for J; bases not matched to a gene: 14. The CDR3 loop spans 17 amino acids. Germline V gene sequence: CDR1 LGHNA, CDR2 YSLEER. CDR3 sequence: CASNISGGPTGTGELFF. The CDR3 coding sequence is TGCGCCAGCAATATTAGCGGGGGACCTACAGGTACCGGGGAGCTGTTTTTT.

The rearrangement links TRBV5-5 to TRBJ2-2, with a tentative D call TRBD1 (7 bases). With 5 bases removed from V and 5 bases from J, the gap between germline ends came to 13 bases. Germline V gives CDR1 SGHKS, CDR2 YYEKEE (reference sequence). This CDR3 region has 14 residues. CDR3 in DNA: TGTGCCAGCAGGCGCTCAGGGGGGACCGGGGAGCTGTTTTTT. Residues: CASRRSGGTGELFF.